This entry lists 27 T cell receptor beta chains sequenced from one sample in a study of T cells after yellow fever vaccination. TCRdb called the 5' RACE reads again in MiXCR, with one record for every CDR3 protein. This sample yields about 25,000 distinct CDR3 sequences, of which 5.5% are seen a single time; about 12% belongs to the top ten. Sequences were derived from PBMCs, either bulk or a sorted T-cell subset (CD4+, CD8+, memory, or dextramer-sorted; not recorded which), sampled 15 days after the yellow fever booster vaccination. The receptors stem from a man younger than 45 who received the YFV17D yellow fever vaccine.

There are many counts of this clonotype. In nucleotides, the CDR3 is TGCGCCAGCAGGGACTTACAGAGCACAGATACGCAGTATTTT. Translating gives CASRDLQSTDTQYF. The chain is built from TRBV5-1 and TRBJ2-3, with D possibly matching TRBD2 (5 bases). From germline, CDR1 is SGHRS and CDR2 YFSETQ. Trimming shortened V by 5 bases and J by 0 bases, and 10 bases separated the two germline ends. This CDR3 region has 14 residues.

This clonotype was seen repeatedly, ten times or more. This chain links TRBV7-9 with TRBJ1-5; D gene unclear. V lost 4 bases to trimming and J lost 7 bases, with 14 bases between them. The CDR3 is 14 amino acids. Germline V CDR1 and CDR2: SEHNR, FQNEAQ (reference sequence). The CDR3 sequence is CASSSGPEGQPQHF. CDR3 nucleotides: TGTGCCAGCAGCTCAGGTCCGGAGGGACAGCCCCAGCATTTT.

This clonotype was observed at least ten times. CDR3 sequence (DNA): TGTGCCAGCAGGCCGGCTGGCACAGATACGCAGTATTTT. Translating gives CASRPAGTDTQYF. The chain has TRBV7-9 and TRBJ2-3; D uncertain. Trimming cost V 6 bases and J 1 base, with 8 bases left between them. The CDR3 has 13 residues. CDR1 SEHNR and CDR2 FQNEAQ come from the germline V gene (reference sequence).

This clonotype was picked up many times. The V call is TRBV5-1, the J call TRBJ2-5, with D perhaps TRBD1 or TRBD2 (5 bases each). The length of the CDR3 is 15 residues. Germline lookup yields CDR1 SGHRS and CDR2 YFSETQ. Trimming removed 0 bases from V and 2 bases from J, with 11 bases in between. The CDR3 region is CASSLAKGRQETQYF. The CDR3 DNA reads TGCGCCAGCAGCTTGGCCAAGGGACGGCAAGAGACCCAGTACTTC. The full variable domain, its missing parts supplied by reference TRBV5-1 and TRBJ2-5, is KAGVTQTPRYLIKTRGQQVTLSCSPISGHRSVSWYQQTPGQGLQFLFEYFSETQRNKGNFPGRFSGRQFSNSRSEMNVSTLELGDSALYLCASSLAKGRQETQYFGPGTRLLVL.

This clonotype occurred many times. The rearrangement joins TRBV23-1 to TRBJ1-1; D not certain. TRBV23-1 is sorted into the ORF group, with uncertain function. CDR3 size: 14 residues. Trimming shortened V by 6 bases and J by 3 bases, and 14 bases separated the two germline ends. The CDR3 DNA follows: TGCGCCAGCAGAGGCACCGGGTGGGACACTGAAGCTTTCTTT. This codes for CASRGTGWDTEAFF.

This clonotype occurred many times. V is TRBV28 and J is TRBJ2-1; TRBD2 aligns across 15 bases. The CDR3 has 18 amino acids. After removal of 7 bases from V and 6 bases from J, the junction contained 13 bases not matched to a gene. Germline assignment: CDR1 MDHEN and CDR2 SYDVKM. The CDR3 DNA follows: TGTGCCAGCATGGCCGGGACTAGCGGGAGGATGGCGAGCAATGAGCAGTTCTTC. This gives the protein CASMAGTSGRMASNEQFF.

This clonotype was picked up many times. V is TRBV7-9 and J is TRBJ2-1; TRBD2 aligns across 9 bases. The CDR3 sequence is 14 residues long. V lost 0 bases, J lost 9 bases, and 3 bases stayed unmatched. Per germline, CDR1 SEHNR and CDR2 FQNEAQ (reference sequence). CDR3 DNA sequence: TGTGCCAGCAGCTTAGCTAGCGGGAGAGCTGAGCAGTTCTTC. It translates to CASSLASGRAEQFF.

This clonotype was counted at least ten times. The chain recombines TRBV10-3 with TRBJ2-1, with 11 bases aligning to TRBD2. The CDR3 extends over 15 amino acids. Germline CDR1 and CDR2: ENHRY and SYGVKD. Trimming took 10 bases from V and 3 from J; bases not matched to a gene: 8. CDR3: CATDSGRAVYNEQFF. CDR3 DNA: TGTGCCACAGATAGCGGGAGGGCCGTCTACAATGAGCAGTTCTTC.

This clonotype has at least ten counts. This rearrangement joins TRBV5-5 to TRBJ1-5, with TRBD1 as a possible D gene (5 bases). The germline V and J ends were trimmed by 0 bases and 3 bases, with 10 bases remaining between them. Germline CDR1 reads SGHKS; CDR2 reads YYEKEE (reference sequence). The CDR3 consists of 15 residues. The CDR3 here is CASSLGDRANQPQHF. CDR3 nucleotide sequence: TGTGCCAGCAGCTTGGGAGACAGAGCCAATCAGCCCCAGCATTTT.

This clonotype came up many times. The rearrangement uses TRBV7-2 and TRBJ1-1; D is perhaps TRBD1 (5 bases). The V end was cut by 2 bases, the J end by 4 bases, with 8 bases between. Germline V gene sequence: CDR1 SGHTA, CDR2 FQGNSA. This CDR3 region has 13 residues. The chain's CDR3 is CASSLFGGTEAFF. CDR3 DNA sequence: TGTGCCAGCAGCTTATTCGGGGGCACTGAAGCTTTCTTT.

This clonotype was seen at least ten times. The gene calls are TRBV10-1 and TRBJ2-7, with TRBD2 identical over 10 bases. CDR3 size: 18 residues. J gave up 0 bases and V 10 bases, and 18 bases lay outside the gene matches. Germline V gene data show CDR1 as WNHNN and CDR2 as SYGVQD (reference sequence). CDR3 bases: TGCGCCACCCTACGGACTAGCGGTCGTAGATCTAGCTCCTACGAGCAGTACTTC. Its protein product is CATLRTSGRRSSSYEQYF.

This clonotype occurred many times. This chain joins TRBV12-3 or TRBV12-4 and TRBJ1-5, with 9 bases aligning to TRBD1. V lost 3 bases to trimming and J lost 0 bases; unmatched junction nucleotides: 9. The CDR3 spans 18 residues. The CDR3 sequence: CASSFGTGYQYSNQPQHF. CDR3 coding DNA: TGTGCCAGCAGTTTCGGGACAGGGTATCAATATAGCAATCAGCCCCAGCATTTT.

Only a few counts were recorded for this clonotype. V is TRBV20-1 and J is TRBJ1-5; TRBD1 is a possible D gene (5 bases). Trimming removed 0 bases at V and 7 bases at J, with 19 bases between. Germline V gene sequence: CDR1 DFQATT, CDR2 SNEGSKA (reference sequence). The CDR3 is made up of 16 amino acids. The CDR3 DNA sequence: TGCAGTGCTAGAGACGCCGGGCAGGGCGGAGAGCAGCCCCAGCATTTT. It encodes CSARDAGQGGEQPQHF.

This clonotype was detected many times. This rearrangement joins TRBV5-6 to TRBJ2-1; D is possibly TRBD2 (6 bases). V dropped 4 bases and J dropped 0 bases, with 17 bases sitting between them. There are 17 residues in the CDR3. Looked up from germline, CDR1 is SGHDT and CDR2 is YYEEEE. The CDR3 region is CASSQTASAHSYNEQFF. The CDR3 bases are TGTGCCAGCAGCCAGACCGCTAGCGCCCACTCCTACAATGAGCAGTTCTTC.

This clonotype has ten or more counts. The DNA of the CDR3 is TGCAGTGCTAGAACATCTAAGGCGGGAGGGCCTTCCTACAATGAGCAGTTCTTC. This encodes CSARTSKAGGPSYNEQFF. The chain joins TRBV20-1 to TRBJ2-1, with 9 bases lining up with TRBD2. Trimming took 2 bases from V and 1 from J; bases not matched to a gene: 12. CDR1 and CDR2 (germline): DFQATT, SNEGSKA (reference sequence). There are 18 residues in the CDR3.

This clonotype was recorded many times. The chain links TRBV20-1 to TRBJ1-6; D might be TRBD1 (5 bases). Deletions cut 4 bases from V and 4 bases from J, with 11 bases between. This CDR3 has 14 residues. Germline CDR1 DFQATT, CDR2 SNEGSKA (reference sequence). The CDR3 sequence is CSATSGGYNSPLHF. The CDR3 DNA is TGCAGTGCTACGAGCGGGGGTTATAATTCACCCCTCCACTTT.

In its sample, this clonotype was seen many times. V gene TRBV10-2 combines with J gene TRBJ1-1, with D possibly matching TRBD1 (6 bases). V lost 6 bases to trimming and J lost 2 bases, with 10 bases between them. The CDR3 spans 13 residues. CDR1 WSHSY and CDR2 SAAADI come from the germline V gene. This CDR3 reads CASRTGANTEAFF. The CDR3, as DNA: TGCGCCAGCAGAACGGGGGCAAACACTGAAGCTTTCTTT.

There are many counts of this clonotype. V and J are TRBV20-1 and TRBJ1-5; unclear D gene. Trimming stripped 5 bases from V and 0 bases from J, with 17 bases between. The CDR3 has 16 amino acids. Per the germline V gene, CDR1 is DFQATT and CDR2 is SNEGSKA (reference sequence). The CDR3 bases are TGCAGTGCTCTGCTCGATCCTTTCCATAGCAATCAGCCCCAGCATTTT. Residues: CSALLDPFHSNQPQHF.

The sample holds many counts of this clonotype. This chain joins TRBV9 and TRBJ1-2; D uncertain. With 4 bases removed from V and 0 bases from J, the gap between germline ends came to 7 bases. The CDR3 runs to 13 residues. CDR1 is SGDLS, CDR2 YYNGEE, per germline. CDR3 region: CASSTTANYGYTF. DNA of the CDR3: TGTGCCAGCAGCACTACAGCTAACTATGGCTACACCTTC.

This clonotype appeared many times. The CDR3 sequence is CASLPDIPNTEAFF. The DNA of the CDR3 is TGTGCCAGCCTACCGGACATCCCCAACACTGAAGCTTTCTTT. The chain links TRBV6-5 to TRBJ1-1, with D possibly being TRBD1 (5 bases). V was pared by 8 bases and J by 2 bases, with 15 bases between. The CDR3 covers 14 residues. The germline V gene encodes CDR1 MNHEY and CDR2 SVGAGI.

The rearrangement joins TRBV27 to TRBJ1-1; D call uncertain. This CDR3 comprises 17 residues. V shed 4 bases and J shed 0 bases, with 18 bases lying between them. The V gene's germline CDR1 is MNHEY and CDR2 SMNVEV (reference sequence). CDR3 loop: CASSSQRNPVMNTEAFF. In nucleotides, the CDR3 is TGTGCCAGCAGTTCCCAGAGGAATCCGGTTATGAACACTGAAGCTTTCTTT.

This clonotype was counted ten times or more. The J gene is TRBJ2-5, the V gene TRBV7-2; 10 bases align to TRBD2. There are 15 residues in the CDR3. The junction had 7 bases not matched to a gene; V was cut back by 5 bases and J by 4 bases. The germline CDR1 and CDR2 sequences are SGHTA and FQGNSA. DNA for the CDR3: TGTGCCAGCAGCAGCGGGGGGGGGGTTGGAGAGACCCAGTACTTC. Its protein is CASSSGGGVGETQYF.

This clonotype was observed at least ten times. This chain links TRBV4-3 with TRBJ2-3, with D possibly being TRBD1 (6 bases). The CDR3 consists of 15 residues. Trimming cost V 2 bases and J 0 bases, with 9 bases left between them. Looked up from germline, CDR1 is LGHNA and CDR2 is YSLEER. The CDR3 loop reads CASSQIGGSTDTQYF. CDR3 in DNA: TGCGCCAGCAGCCAAATTGGGGGCAGCACAGATACGCAGTATTTT.

This clonotype was counted ten times or more. The chain has TRBV20-1 and TRBJ2-7, with a possible D match to TRBD2 (6 bases). The CDR3 runs to 11 residues. The V and J ends lost 6 bases and 5 bases respectively, with 11 bases between them. Germline V gene data show CDR1 as DFQATT and CDR2 as SNEGSKA (reference sequence). The CDR3 spells CSAGGPDEQYF. CDR3 bases: TGCAGTGCCGGGGGACCCGACGAGCAGTACTTC.

This clonotype has at least ten counts. The chain combines TRBV30 with TRBJ2-3; no clear D gene. V lost 5 bases and J 0 bases, leaving 6 bases between the germline ends. Germline assignment: CDR1 GTSNPN and CDR2 SVGIG (reference sequence). CDR3 size: 12 residues. As DNA, the CDR3 is TGTGCCTGGGGGGTTAGCACAGATACGCAGTATTTT. Translated, it gives CAWGVSTDTQYF.

This clonotype was detected many times. V gene TRBV6-4 combines with J gene TRBJ1-4; D possibly corresponds to TRBD1 (5 bases). This CDR3 is 19 amino acids long. Germline V lookup: CDR1 MRHNA, CDR2 SNTAGT. Trimming took 2 bases from V and 1 from J, leaving 20 bases between them. The CDR3 protein is CASSDPTGTARLTNEKLFF. For the CDR3, the DNA is TGTGCCAGCAGTGACCCGACCGGGACTGCCCGCCTAACTAATGAAAAACTGTTTTTT.

This clonotype was detected ten times or more. The V call is TRBV5-1, the J call TRBJ2-2, with D unclear. V lost 4 bases to trimming and J lost 0 bases, with 13 bases between them. This CDR3 spans 16 amino acids. CDR1 is SGHRS, CDR2 YFSETQ, per germline. The CDR3, as DNA: TGCGCCAGCAGCCATGACGGCCCTTCGAACACCGGGGAGCTGTTTTTT. Amino acids: CASSHDGPSNTGELFF.